The 24 T cell receptor beta chains listed next were all sequenced from one sample in a study of shared clonotypes between healthy human individuals. Only in-frame clones appear in the TCRdb table, and some are missing; sequencing was by immunoSEQ multiplex PCR. Of 150,000 to 200,000 clones listed, approximately 92% are singletons. The sample taken for sequencing was naive CD4+ T cells sorted from blood. As to subset: CD45RA+ positively selected. The receptors were gathered from a woman aged 25-40 years in good health.

This clone was detected only once. The chain is built from TRBV5-4 and TRBJ2-5; maybe TRBD1 (6 bases). TRBJ2-7 matches the DNA end more closely, so the J call is doubtful. CDR1 and CDR2 from the germline V gene are SGHNT and YYREEE (reference sequence). This CDR3 is built from 15 residues. The CDR3 loop is CASSLAPDRSYEQYF. CDR3 in DNA: TGTGCCAGCAGCTTGGCACCGGACAGATCCTACGAGCAGTACTTC.

This clone was counted a single time. V is TRBV2 and J is TRBJ2-3, with 9 positions matching TRBD1. Looked up from germline, CDR1 is SNHLY and CDR2 is FYNNEI. The CDR3 has 17 amino acids. Trimming at V came to 2 bases and at J to 5 bases, leaving 11 bases not matched to a gene. CDR3 loop: CASSEMGTGNGIDTQYF. CDR3 coding DNA: TGTGCCAGCAGTGAAATGGGGACAGGGAATGGGATAGATACGCAGTATTTT.

The chain carries TRBV28 and TRBJ2-7; D possibly uses TRBD1 or TRBD2 (5 bases each). Per the germline V gene, CDR1 is MDHEN and CDR2 is SYDVKM. Trimming left V 4 bases short and J 6 bases short, with 19 bases between. This CDR3 is built from 15 residues. CDR3 DNA sequence: TGTGCCAGCAGTTCACCAGCTCCAGGGACGTCCGAGCAGTACTTC. This translates into CASSSPAPGTSEQYF.

The chain has TRBV2 and TRBJ1-6; D might be TRBD1 (5 bases). The CDR3 loop spans 15 amino acids. V was pared by 4 bases and J by 5 bases, with 12 bases between. Germline V gene sequence: CDR1 SNHLY, CDR2 FYNNEI. The CDR3 protein is CASSVMTANNSPLHF. The CDR3 DNA sequence: TGTGCCAGCAGTGTTATGACAGCAAATAATTCACCCCTCCACTTT.

CDR3 in amino acids: CATSLARNYEQYF. CDR3 nucleotide sequence: TGTGCCACCAGCCTAGCCCGGAACTACGAGCAGTACTTC. V and J are TRBV15 and TRBJ2-7; D is possibly TRBD2 (5 bases). The germline V and J ends were trimmed by 5 bases and 3 bases, with 11 bases remaining between them. This CDR3 contains 13 residues. CDR1 and CDR2 from the germline V gene are LNHNV and YYDKDF (reference sequence).

The chain recombines TRBV28 with TRBJ2-5, with TRBD1 matching over 8 bases. TRBJ2-7 matches the DNA end more closely, so the J call is doubtful. This CDR3 region has 15 residues. CDR1 and CDR2 (germline): MDHEN, SYDVKM. In DNA, the CDR3 is TGTGCCAGCAGCCCCCGGGACAGGTTAATCTACGAGCAGTACTTC. Residues: CASSPRDRLIYEQYF.

This clone occurred once. The genes are TRBV6-6 and TRBJ2-7; 9 bases are shared with TRBD1. The CDR3 runs 13 residues. Germline V gene sequence: CDR1 MNHNY, CDR2 SVGAGI (reference sequence). V gave up 6 bases and J gave up 5 bases; unmatched junction bases: 5. The CDR3 loop reads CASRTGGGNEQYF. In DNA, the CDR3 is TGTGCCAGCAGGACAGGGGGAGGAAACGAGCAGTACTTC.

The gene calls are TRBV28 and TRBJ2-7, with 12 bases that match TRBD1. Trimming at V came to 6 bases and at J to 5 bases, leaving 5 bases not matched to a gene. This CDR3 has 14 amino acids. Germline V CDR1 and CDR2: MDHEN, SYDVKM. CDR3 DNA sequence: TGTGCCAGCAGGACCGGGACAGGGGGCCACGAGCAGTACTTC. This translates into CASRTGTGGHEQYF.

J is TRBJ2-7 and V is TRBV19; maybe TRBD1 (6 bases). This CDR3 region has 15 residues. Deletions cut 7 bases from V and 0 bases from J, with 16 bases between. Germline CDR1 and CDR2: LNHDA and SQIVND (reference sequence). The chain's CDR3 is CASTLGLDSSYEQYF. The DNA for the CDR3 is TGTGCCAGTACCCTCGGATTGGACAGCTCCTACGAGCAGTACTTC.

The rearrangement uses TRBV5-4 and TRBJ2-1; 7 nucleotides line up with TRBD1. The V and J ends lost 1 base and 5 bases, in that order; junction bases with no gene match: 3. This CDR3 region has 14 residues. Germline V lookup: CDR1 SGHNT, CDR2 YYREEE (reference sequence). For the CDR3, the DNA is TGTGCCAGCAGCTTGATTGGGACAGACAATGAGCAGTTCTTC. It codes for CASSLIGTDNEQFF.

Comment on this clone: The same CDR3 also results from other DNA sequences found in this sample. V is TRBV6-5 and J is TRBJ1-2; D is unclear. CDR1 is MNHEY, CDR2 SVGAGI, per germline. Trimming cost V 0 bases and J 3 bases, with 8 bases left between them. This CDR3 contains 14 residues. The CDR3 is CASSYSTGDYGYTF. As DNA, the CDR3 is TGTGCCAGCAGTTACTCTACGGGAGACTATGGCTACACCTTC.

The chain combines TRBV14 with TRBJ1-3, with D unclear. There are 15 residues in the CDR3. Trimming left V 1 base short and J 0 bases short, with 7 bases between. Germline CDR1 reads SGHDN; CDR2 reads FVKESK. CDR3 protein: CASSQVPFSGNTIYF. The DNA of the CDR3 is TGTGCCAGCAGCCAAGTTCCGTTCTCTGGAAACACCATATATTTT.

The V and J genes are TRBV19 and TRBJ1-5; D is perhaps TRBD1 (6 bases). Between the trimmed V and J ends, which lost 5 bases and 2 bases, there was a span of 10 bases. CDR1 LNHDA and CDR2 SQIVND come from the germline V gene (reference sequence). The CDR3 consists of 14 residues. CDR3 bases: TGTGCCAGTAGTCCTCACAGGGGCAATCAGCCCCAGCATTTT. Protein: CASSPHRGNQPQHF.

The V and J genes are TRBV19 and TRBJ1-3; 8 bases fit TRBD1. With V trimmed by 8 bases and J by 2 bases, 5 bases remained unmatched. Germline V lookup: CDR1 LNHDA, CDR2 SQIVND (reference sequence). This CDR3 spans 14 amino acids. The CDR3 protein is CASSGGAAGNTIYF. CDR3 in DNA: TGTGCCAGTTCAGGGGGCGCGGCTGGAAACACCATATATTTT.

DNA for the CDR3: TGCGCCAGCAGCCCGGGGAATACAGGGACCTATCAGCCCCAGCATTTT. This sequence encodes CASSPGNTGTYQPQHF. The chain recombines TRBV5-1 with TRBJ1-5, with a possible D match to TRBD1 (6 bases). V lost 4 bases and J lost 5, with 19 bases in between. Germline V gives CDR1 SGHRS, CDR2 YFSETQ. The CDR3 totals 16 residues.

The CDR3 sequence is CATSISGLEQYF. DNA for the CDR3: TGTGCCACCAGCATCTCAGGCCTCGAGCAGTACTTC. The chain combines TRBV15 with TRBJ2-7; D is unresolved. Germline V gene sequence: CDR1 LNHNV, CDR2 YYDKDF (reference sequence). The CDR3 runs 12 residues. The germline V and J ends were trimmed by 4 bases and 6 bases, with 10 bases remaining between them.

The rearrangement joins TRBV6-1 to TRBJ2-2; TRBD2 agrees at 10 bases. The J segment lost 4 bases and the V segment lost 0 bases, leaving 5 bases of the junction unmatched. CDR3 length equals 17 residues. From germline, CDR1 is MNHNS and CDR2 SASEGT. This CDR3 reads CASSEAVLAGVTGELFF. In nucleotides, the CDR3 is TGTGCCAGCAGTGAAGCTGTGCTAGCGGGAGTCACCGGGGAGCTGTTTTTT.

CDR3 protein: CASSTPGRNYGYTF. The DNA for the CDR3 is TGTGCCAGTAGTACCCCCGGGAGAAACTATGGCTACACCTTC. The V gene is TRBV19, the J gene TRBJ1-2, with D uncertain. V shed 4 bases and J shed 2 bases, with 11 bases lying between them. Germline lookup yields CDR1 LNHDA and CDR2 SQIVND (reference sequence). The CDR3 has 14 residues.

V gene TRBV5-1 combines with J gene TRBJ2-1; no firm D call. CDR1 and CDR2 (germline): SGHRS, YFSETQ. The V end was cut by 0 bases, the J end by 0 bases, with 7 bases between. This CDR3 is 15 amino acids long. CDR3 loop: CASSLEVVSYNEQFF. CDR3 nucleotide sequence: TGCGCCAGCAGCTTGGAGGTAGTCTCCTACAATGAGCAGTTCTTC. Complete variable domain (other parts from reference TRBV5-1 and TRBJ2-1): KAGVTQTPRYLIKTRGQQVTLSCSPISGHRSVSWYQQTPGQGLQFLFEYFSETQRNKGNFPGRFSGRQFSNSRSEMNVSTLELGDSALYLCASSLEVVSYNEQFFGPGTRLTVL.

This chain joins TRBV18 and TRBJ1-2; 7 nucleotides line up with TRBD1. From germline, CDR1 is KGHSH and CDR2 LQKENI. V shed 0 bases and J 8 bases; nucleotides not matched to a gene: 9. The CDR3 spans 15 residues. The CDR3 region is CASSPPGQRGRGYTF. For the CDR3, the DNA is TGTGCCAGCTCACCACCGGGACAGCGGGGAAGGGGCTACACCTTC.

This sequence joins TRBV21-1 and TRBJ1-1. TRBV21-1 is listed as a pseudogene. The CDR3 extends over 14 amino acids. CDR3 sequence (DNA): TGTGCCAGCATAACTCGGCGTTCGGACACTGAAGCTTTCTTT. Its translation is CASITRRSDTEAFF.

J is TRBJ2-5 and V is TRBV14; 10 bases agree with TRBD1. The J call could be wrong; TRBJ2-7 is a better fit for the DNA end. This CDR3 region has 13 residues. Germline V lookup: CDR1 SGHDN, CDR2 FVKESK. CDR3 residues: CASSGDRGYEQYF. The CDR3 DNA sequence: TGTGCCAGCAGCGGGGACAGGGGCTACGAGCAGTACTTC.

This sequence joins TRBV7-3 and TRBJ2-1; D is unresolved. This CDR3 has 14 amino acids. Germline V gene lookup returns CDR1 SGHTA and CDR2 FQGTGA. With 5 bases removed from V and 1 base from J, the gap between germline ends came to 9 bases. CDR3 in amino acids: CASSPRISYNEQFF. DNA of the CDR3: TGTGCCAGCAGCCCTAGAATTTCCTACAATGAGCAGTTCTTC.

The chain recombines TRBV28 with TRBJ1-1, with 10 bases lining up with TRBD1. The CDR3 contains 15 residues. Germline V gene sequence: CDR1 MDHEN, CDR2 SYDVKM. The ends lost 9 bases at V and 1 base at J; junction bases unmatched: 8. The DNA for the CDR3 is TGTGCCAGTACCGGGACAGGGGCCCAGAACACTGAAGCTTTCTTT. It specifies CASTGTGAQNTEAFF.